The 8 T cell receptor beta chains in this list originate from one sample, sequenced in a study of cytomegalovirus exposure and HLA in healthy donors. 13 Jbeta primers and 60 Vbeta primers were used for the PCR. TCRdb's table, derived via immunoSEQ multiplex PCR, lists solely in-frame clones and lacks some. This sample has about 150,000 clones; 70% to 85% occur once, and the top ten carry approximately 2.3%. Sequences were obtained from PBMCs. Source of these receptors: a man under 40 in good health and CMV-seronegative.

J is TRBJ2-2 and V is TRBV5-6, with D tentatively TRBD2 (5 bases). CDR3 length: 16 amino acids. Germline V gives CDR1 SGHDT, CDR2 YYEEEE. V lost 4 bases, J lost 2 bases, and 15 bases lay in between. The CDR3 region has the DNA TGTGCCAGCAGCCCCCCCGGACTTCCAAACACCGGGGAGCTGTTTTTT. Translating it yields CASSPPGLPNTGELFF.

This clone was recorded once. Germline and junction disagree at one end, which may indicate a read error. The gene calls are TRBV5-1 and TRBJ1-5; D call uncertain. The CDR3 covers 14 residues. Germline CDR1 is SGHRS and CDR2 is YFSETQ. CDR3 protein: CASSLGGVGQPQNF. The CDR3 DNA sequence: TGCGCCAGCAGCTTGGGCGGGGTGGGTCAGCCCCAGAATTTT. Filled out from reference TRBV5-1 and TRBJ1-5, the complete variable domain reads KAGVTQTPRYLIKTRGQQVTLSCSPISGHRSVSWYQQTPGQGLQFLFEYFSETQRNKGNFPGRFSGRQFSNSRSEMNVSTLELGDSALYLCASSLGGVGQPQNFGDGTRLSIL.

This clone was counted once. V is TRBV7-2 and J is TRBJ1-6; 12 bases map to TRBD1. J lost 9 bases, V lost 10 bases, and 7 bases had no gene match. The germline CDR1 and CDR2 sequences are SGHTA and FQGNSA. There are 14 residues in the CDR3. CDR3 in amino acids: CATSRDRGLSPLHF. CDR3 DNA sequence: TGTGCCACCTCCCGGGACAGGGGGCTTTCACCCCTCCACTTT. The whole variable domain, filled in from reference TRBV7-2 and TRBJ1-6, reads GAGVSQSPSNKVTEKGKDVELRCDPISGHTALYWYRQSLGQGLEFLIYFQGNSAPDKSGLPSDRFSAERTGGSVSTLTIQRTQQEDSAVYLCATSRDRGLSPLHFGNGTRLTVT.

This sequence joins TRBV28 and TRBJ2-3; D remains ambiguous. The V end was cut by 2 bases, the J end by 7 bases, with 7 bases between. CDR1 MDHEN and CDR2 SYDVKM come from the germline V gene. The CDR3 totals 12 residues. The CDR3 DNA is TGTGCCAGCAGTTTAAGCAGGAATACGCAGTATTTT. Translation: CASSLSRNTQYF.

V usage is TRBV25-1 and J usage is TRBJ1-3; 8 bases align to TRBD1. V shed 3 bases, J shed 5 bases, and the junction held 6 bases outside the gene matches. The CDR3 runs 15 residues. Germline CDR1 and CDR2: MGHDK and SYGVNS. CDR3 protein: CASSDIRGQRNTIYF. DNA of the CDR3: TGTGCCAGCAGTGACATCAGGGGGCAAAGAAACACCATATATTTT.

The V call is TRBV9, the J call TRBJ2-1, with D maybe TRBD2 (6 bases). The CDR3 is 16 amino acids. CDR1 and CDR2 (germline): SGDLS, YYNGEE. With 0 bases removed from V and 5 bases from J, the gap between germline ends came to 15 bases. CDR3 residues: CASSVGTSSAHNEQFF. In DNA, the CDR3 is TGTGCCAGCAGCGTAGGAACTAGCAGCGCCCACAATGAGCAGTTCTTC.

The chain has TRBV10-3 and TRBJ1-6, with 9 bases lining up with TRBD1. CDR3 length: 15 amino acids. With 3 bases clipped from V and 7 bases from J, the junction kept 4 bases outside the gene matches. Germline V lookup: CDR1 ENHRY, CDR2 SYGVKD. The CDR3 loop is CAISDDRGRNSPLHF. DNA for the CDR3: TGTGCCATCAGTGACGACAGGGGGAGAAATTCACCCCTCCACTTT.

This chain joins TRBV5-1 and TRBJ2-7; no firm D call. V shed 0 bases and J shed 3 bases, with 7 bases lying between them. Germline CDR1 reads SGHRS; CDR2 reads YFSETQ. This CDR3 region has 13 residues. The CDR3 coding sequence is TGCGCCAGCAGCTTGGGGGCTAACTACGAGCAGTACTTC. Translation gives CASSLGANYEQYF.